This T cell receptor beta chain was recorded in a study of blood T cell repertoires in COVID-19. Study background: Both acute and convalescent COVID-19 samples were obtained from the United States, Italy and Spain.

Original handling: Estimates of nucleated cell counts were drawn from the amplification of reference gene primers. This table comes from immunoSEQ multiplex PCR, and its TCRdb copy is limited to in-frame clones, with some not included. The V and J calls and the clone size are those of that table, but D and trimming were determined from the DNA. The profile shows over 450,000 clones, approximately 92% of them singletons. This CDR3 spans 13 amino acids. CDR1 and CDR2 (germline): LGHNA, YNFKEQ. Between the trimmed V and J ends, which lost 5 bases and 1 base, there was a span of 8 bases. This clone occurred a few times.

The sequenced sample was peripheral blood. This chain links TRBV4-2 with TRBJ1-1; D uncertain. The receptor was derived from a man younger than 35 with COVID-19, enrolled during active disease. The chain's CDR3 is CASSYRENTEAFF. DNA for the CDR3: TGTGCCAGCAGCTACCGGGAGAACACTGAAGCTTTCTTT.